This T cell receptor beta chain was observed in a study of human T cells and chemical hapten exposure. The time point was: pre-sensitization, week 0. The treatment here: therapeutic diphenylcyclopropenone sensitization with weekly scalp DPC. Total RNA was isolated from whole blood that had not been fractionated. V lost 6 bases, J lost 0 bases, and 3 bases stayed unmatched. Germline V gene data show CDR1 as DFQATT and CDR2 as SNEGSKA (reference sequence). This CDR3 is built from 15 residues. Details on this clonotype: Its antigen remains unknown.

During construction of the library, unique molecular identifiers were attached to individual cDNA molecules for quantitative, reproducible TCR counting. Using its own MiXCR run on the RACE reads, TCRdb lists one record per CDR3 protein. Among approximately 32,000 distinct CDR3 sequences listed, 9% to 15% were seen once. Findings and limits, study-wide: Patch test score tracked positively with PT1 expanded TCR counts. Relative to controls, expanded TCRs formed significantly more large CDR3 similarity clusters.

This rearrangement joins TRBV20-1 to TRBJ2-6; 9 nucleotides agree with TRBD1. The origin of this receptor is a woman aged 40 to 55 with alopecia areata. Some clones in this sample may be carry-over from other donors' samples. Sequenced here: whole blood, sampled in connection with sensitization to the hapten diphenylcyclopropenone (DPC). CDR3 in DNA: TGCAGTGCCCCGGACAGGGGCTCTGGGGCCAACGTCCTGACTTTC. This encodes CSAPDRGSGANVLTF.